The rows below give T cell receptor beta chains drawn from one sample of a study of regulatory T cells in long-lasting Graves disease. Each CDR3 protein gets one entry after TCRdb re-called the multiplex PCR reads with MiXCR. In the table there are about 470,000 distinct CDR3 sequences, roughly 21% of which are singletons. Here the sequenced sample was peripheral blood mononuclear cells (PBMCs), taken when the disease was refractory, from a patient treated with antithyroid drugs. Receptor source: a female donor with Graves disease. The CDR3 runs from the conserved cysteine through the conserved F or W. Part of the rows lack a size; the others show once, few, many or a class for expanded clones.

v_call | clone_size | cdr3_aa
TRBV27 | . | CASSPREGGRTTYEQYF
TRBV10-1 | . | CASPIRDYRGLGEQYF
TRBV19 | many | CASPTGWLFF
TRBV11-2 | few | CASSLDLGFANTGELFF
TRBV24-1 | few | CATSDPTDENTGELFF
TRBV5-1 | few | CASSPNRGNGDTQYF
TRBV12-3/TRBV12-4 | many | CASRRGSGSNQPQHF
TRBV28 | . | CASRIEGYEQYF
TRBV15 | . | CATSRQQGSNQPQHF
TRBV15 | once | CATSRDYDGTNYDYTF
TRBV2 | . | CASSAGRQETQYF
TRBV12-3/TRBV12-4 | many | CASSWRGVGEQYF
TRBV19 | few | CASSIQWGGSTEAFF
TRBV7-9 | . | CASQSSWQNTEAFF
TRBV6-1 | many | CASSDLWGGSNQPQHF
TRBV2 | many | CASSDKLSWPQHF
TRBV20-1 | many | CSARTGGPGYEQYF
TRBV11-2 | many | CASSLGSGNEKLFF
TRBV19 | . | CASSNREDYEQYF
TRBV29-1 | few | CSVDFGTKNTGELFF
TRBV4-1 | . | CASSQVPGVGYTF
TRBV19 | few | CASSMVLGRAGTDTQYF
TRBV27 | many | CASSALSAKGEQYF
TRBV5-6 | . | CASSSRDNVYEQYF
TRBV20-1 | . | CSASPLKEQYF
TRBV4-1 | . | CASSQVTGVSYEQYF
TRBV20-1 | many | CSAGVEYSYEQYF
TRBV12-3/TRBV12-4 | many | CASTLAASYEQYF
TRBV28 | . | CARGPGQLGTEAFF
TRBV9 | few | CASSPRGGGLQETQYF
TRBV27 | few | CASSLVGQGAYYGYTF
TRBV12-3/TRBV12-4 | few | CASSSGWRLSSYNSPLHF
TRBV20-1 | few | CSARETGYSNQPQHF
TRBV7-8 | . | CASSPERRQGGSRSGANVLTF
TRBV19 | . | CASTRSALPNLQETQYF
TRBV7-9 | . | CASSLVPRGSSYEQYF
TRBV28 | many | CASSMLSGGWEEKLFF
TRBV7-2 | many | CASSSRSGLNEKLFF
TRBV12-3/TRBV12-4 | many | CASSFFGDVRENQPQHF
TRBV5-1 | . | CASSPSRQRGAEEQYF
TRBV29-1 | . | CSVRARVETQYF
TRBV14 | once | CASSSYQTRERTDTQYF
TRBV20-1 | few | CSASRVYGNQPQHF
TRBV7-9 | many | CASSPIVSKNIQYF
TRBV10-3 | few | CAISESSGLQAKNIQYF
TRBV28 | . | CASSSPGQGPDTQYF
TRBV4-3 | few | CASSQARDSSYEQYF
TRBV28 | many | CASRATGVVKLFF
TRBV7-2 | . | CASSLLGGGLATGGTGELFF
TRBV29-1 | . | CSVVLETGVNTEAFF
TRBV20-1 | few | CSAGLRTGGYGYTF
TRBV3-1 | . | CASSPRGSSYNSPLHF